The sequence of this T cell receptor beta chain was determined in a study of vaccination and CD4 T cells after COVID-19. At the Johns Hopkins FTIC core, DNA taken from cultured CD4+ T cells was sequenced by way of the Oncomine TCR Beta short-read assay. TCRdb analysed the PCR reads with MiXCR anew, one entry per CDR3 protein. The repertoire has around 21,000 distinct CDR3 sequences, roughly 50% of them found once; the top ten carry about 9.9%. The V gene lost 4 bases and the J gene lost 3 bases, with 12 bases spanning the gap. The V gene's germline CDR1 is SNHLY and CDR2 FYNNEI. The length of the CDR3 is 14 residues. This clonotype was observed a handful of times. Its target is unknown. Treatment noted: roughly ten-day PBMC culture with coronavirus spike peptide pools or control peptides (ViraFEST assay). TCRs were sequenced by ViraFEST after antigen-specific T cells had been expanded with peptide pools.

The sequence was collected from a human donor who had recovered from COVID-19. Sequencing was performed on CD4+ T cells from blood, cultured in vitro. This chain joins TRBV2 and TRBJ1-2; the D gene is possibly TRBD1 (6 bases). The CDR3 DNA is TGTGCCAGCAGTGGTACAGGGAGGGACTATGGCTACACCTTC. This gives the protein CASSGTGRDYGYTF.